This T cell receptor (beta chain) is drawn from a study of CD8+ T cells in alopecia areata. Study at large: The tofacitinib course ran for 6 to 18 months and was followed by 6 months off drug.

Reverse transcription of extracted RNA yielded cDNA, which provided the sequencing template. TCRdb keeps only in-frame clones here, not all; method: immunoSEQ multiplex PCR. The profile covers 90,000 to 100,000 clones, with around 55% appearing a single time and about a sixth taken by the ten largest. On this clone itself: Antigen: not known.

Broader study findings: Scalp clonality, together with expanded CD8+ clones among the top 100, fell significantly with tofacitinib. Many expanded lesional clones stayed in scalp and blood while on tofacitinib. One nonresponder leaves baseline CD8+ expansion's link to response uncertain.

This CDR3 has 15 amino acids. Germline V lookup: CDR1 MNHEY, CDR2 SVGAGI. Trimming removed 0 bases at V and 0 bases at J, with 9 bases between. The treatment denotes: oral pan-JAK inhibitor, 5-10 mg twice daily. The input for sequencing was CD8+ T cells sorted from blood, taken at week 4, from a patient treated with tofacitinib. This sequence joins TRBV6-5 and TRBJ2-7, with D uncertain. The clonotype comes from a human donor with alopecia areata. This chain's CDR3 is CASSYSPGFSYEQYF. The CDR3 DNA reads TGTGCCAGCAGTTACTCTCCCGGGTTCTCCTACGAGCAGTACTTC.